What follows is one T cell receptor (beta chain) and its context. The table lists this clonotype with many counts. It lacks a known antigen. Base qualities are not at hand, and no much larger clone is one base apart. The data were obtained in a study of blood T cells in healthy people across ages (dated by TCRdb to between 2014 and 2017). With regard to the full study: In model experiments, template switching captured roughly one uniquely barcoded TCR beta cDNA molecule for every two T cells. To avoid experimental bias, donors of different ages were spread randomly across the sequencing lanes. The study measured age-related changes in TCR beta repertoire diversity using deep sequencing normalized with unique cDNA molecular identifiers. Two additional independent replicas of 1 million unique cDNA reads from the same blood draw were analyzed for two donors (one aged 18 to 30 and one aged 80 or older). Four age groups were formed from the donors: young (average 16 years), middle-aged (around 41), aged (more than 55) and long-lived (roughly 88). Study-wide findings and limitations: Compared with the aged group, the long-lived group had more naive CD4+ T cells, fewer expanded clones and increased TCR diversity, suggesting age selection. Observed TCR beta diversity correlated strongly with the percentage of naive T cells measured by flow cytometry. Estimates of total diversity based on one million sequenced T cells were considered lower bounds and underestimates. Because profiling used bulk unsorted PBMCs, naive and antigen-experienced compartments could not be compared conclusively. Donor CMV infection status was unknown, potentially confounding age-related changes in expanded clonotypes. Observed TCR beta diversity per million T cells fell roughly linearly with age, and a significant reduction was already apparent by age roughly 40.

Systemically healthy Caucasian individuals from Russia, some 38 in total and aged roughly 6 to 95 years, were included as donors. Roughly 9.5 milliliters of peripheral blood were drawn from each donor into EDTA-treated Vacutainer tubes. Ficoll-Paque density-gradient centrifugation was used to isolate PBMCs, with at least 6.5 million per sample. Total RNA was extracted from PBMCs with Trizol reagent, with at least 6 micrograms obtained per sample. For every donor, an aliquot of PBMCs went through flow cytometry to measure the percentages of naive CD45RAhigh/CD27high T cells. Library preparation used 5' RACE. Sequencing was carried out with an Illumina HiSeq 2500. A second 7 to 11 cycle PCR used a sample-barcoded 5' primer and a J-beta primer mix. A unique molecular identifier was introduced onto each TCR beta cDNA molecule by a template-switch 5' adaptor carrying 12 random nucleotides. Each sample yielded at least 3 million CDR3-containing paired-end reads. First-strand cDNA synthesis was performed from all RNA using the Mint cDNA synthesis kit, with priming by a TRBC-specific oligonucleotide. Following uracil-DNA glycosylase treatment, a first 18-cycle PCR with universal primers M1SS and BC2_uni_R was performed on all cDNA. Concerning the study's data processing: Normalization of each sample was performed by random selection of 1 million high-quality reads, each carrying a distinct molecular identifier. Reads sharing molecular identifiers were discarded rather than binned into consensus sequences. CDR3 identification, clonotype clustering and error correction used MiTCR with a Q25 quality threshold and the strictest error-elimination algorithm. A nonparametric unseen species model using Euler transformation provided a lower-bound estimate of total TCR beta diversity. TCRdb reprocessing: public reads trimmed at Q25 with fastp, clones called with MiXCR, in-frame beta chains kept. One record per CDR3 amino acid sequence lists the most common genes and DNA. TCRdb assigned the V and J calls; the authors' analysis was not used. The sample data list fewer than 750,000 distinct CDR3 sequences, and more than 45% of these were observed just once. Of the sample, 13% is held by the ten largest clones.

Looking up the germline V gene yields CDR1 LGHNA and CDR2 YNFKEQ. Spanning cysteine to phenylalanine, the CDR3 consists of 15 amino acids. The kept DNA is CDR3 alone, 45 bases in frame from the first base. At the junction V is shortened by 3 bases and J by 9 bases, with 15 bases in between. Recombination linked TRBV4-2 to TRBJ1-6; the D gene identity is not certain. The material sequenced was blood. The TCR comes from a woman of 80 years or more in good health. The CDR3 loop reads CASSHREVFASPLHF. The DNA sequence is as follows: TGTGCCAGCAGCCATCGGGAGGTGTTTGCTTCACCCCTCCACTTT.